This T cell receptor (beta chain) was sequenced in a study of blood T cells in healthy people across ages. This CDR3 has 15 amino acids. Germline CDR1 KGHSH, CDR2 LQKENI. V gave up 2 bases and J gave up 4 bases; unmatched junction bases: 5. This clonotype has just a few counts. With a J-beta primer mix and a sample-barcoded 5' primer, a second PCR ran about 6 to 11 cycles. MiXCR, applied by TCRdb to the 5' RACE reads, yields one record per CDR3 protein. This table has 380,000 or so distinct CDR3 sequences, roughly half appearing once. The sample taken for sequencing was blood. The source is a man in his sixties in good health. V and J are TRBV18 and TRBJ2-1, with TRBD2 matching 7 bases. CDR3 sequence reads: CASSPSRTRYNEQFF. The CDR3 DNA sequence: TGTGCCAGCTCACCATCTCGGACTAGATACAATGAGCAGTTCTTC. Drawing the rest from reference TRBV18 and TRBJ2-1, the complete variable domain is NAGVMQNPRHLVRRRGQEARLRCSPMKGHSHVYWYRQLPEEGLKFMVYLQKENIIDESGMPKERFSAEFPKEGPSILRIQQVVRGDSAAYFCASSPSRTRYNEQFFGPGTRLTVL.